This T cell receptor (beta chain) was captured by sequencing in a study of cytomegalovirus exposure and HLA in healthy donors. Study-level findings and limits: After further analysis at a later stage, roughly 16,000 TCR beta sequences were associated with HLA alleles at 0.05 false discovery rate. Most subjects had HLA-A and HLA-B alleles reportedly predicted accurately by TCR beta sequences.

Germline V gene data show CDR1 as MDHEN and CDR2 as SYDVKM. V was pared by 7 bases and J by 2 bases, with 1 base of the junction left unmatched. This CDR3 contains 13 residues. The primer mix had 60 Vbeta and 13 Jbeta primers. Per the authors' pipeline: In a later analysis, of tens of millions of unique beta chains, about 12 million appeared in at least two donors. TCRdb keeps only in-frame clones here, not all; method: immunoSEQ multiplex PCR. V and J calls plus clone size are reproduced from that table; the DNA served to infer D and trimming. The profile covers 100,000 to 150,000 clones, with just under 75% appearing a single time and approximately 4.3% taken by the ten largest. A remark on this clone: Antigen unknown.

The chain uses TRBV28 and TRBJ2-7; 11 bases fit TRBD1. This TCR derives from a man between 60 and 70 years old in good health and CMV-seropositive. Sequencing input: PBMCs. Written as DNA, the CDR3 is TGTGCCAGCACGGGACAGGGGGCCTACGAGCAGTACTTC. Translating it yields CASTGQGAYEQYF.